This T cell receptor (beta chain) came from a study of blood T cells in healthy people across ages. Of note for this clonotype: The target antigen is unknown.

Through a sample-barcoded 5' primer and a J-beta primer mix, a second PCR was run for about 7 to 12 cycles. From the 5' RACE reads, TCRdb called clonotypes with MiXCR, one entry per CDR3 protein. Here the sample spans 1 million or so distinct CDR3 sequences, about 25% being singletons. General study results and limits: Conclusively comparing naive with antigen-experienced cells was impossible with unsorted PBMCs.

This sample was shared with a second study, whose subject was T cells of mothers and their children. From that report: The yield was over 9 million TCR beta CDR3 reads from each mother and approximately 3 million from each child.

Sample: blood. The receptor's source is a girl under 10 years old in good health.

CDR3 protein: CASSYWPSGSMYF. CDR3 in DNA: TGTGCCAGCAGTTACTGGCCTAGCGGGTCGATGTATTTT. J is TRBJ2-3 and V is TRBV6-2 or TRBV6-3; 8 bases are shared with TRBD2. This CDR3 has 13 amino acids. Losses at the gene ends were 1 base for V and 14 bases for J; bases not matched to a gene: 8. Germline loops: CDR1 MNHEY, CDR2 SVGEGT.